This TCR beta chain is drawn from a study of cytomegalovirus exposure and HLA in healthy donors. The overall study: The early release's HLA-typed donors yielded some 85 million unique TCRs.

PCR employed 60 Vbeta and 13 Jbeta primers. Data came from immunoSEQ multiplex PCR; TCRdb stores just in-frame clones and leaves some out. The data include 100,000 to 150,000 clones; the top ten clones carry 2% to 2.5%. Samples came from healthy bone marrow donors. The receptor comes from a man aged 35-49 years in good health and CMV-seronegative. The sequencing input was PBMCs.

CDR3 sequence (DNA): TGTGCCAGCAGTTACCCTCCGGGGTTCACCTACGAGCAGTACTTC. The encoded protein is CASSYPPGFTYEQYF. The rearrangement uses TRBV6-6 and TRBJ2-7; possibly TRBD2 for D (5 bases). CDR1 and CDR2 (germline): MNHNY, SVGAGI (reference sequence). Trimming took off 2 bases at V and 2 bases at J, with 13 bases between the two ends. The CDR3 sequence is 15 residues long.